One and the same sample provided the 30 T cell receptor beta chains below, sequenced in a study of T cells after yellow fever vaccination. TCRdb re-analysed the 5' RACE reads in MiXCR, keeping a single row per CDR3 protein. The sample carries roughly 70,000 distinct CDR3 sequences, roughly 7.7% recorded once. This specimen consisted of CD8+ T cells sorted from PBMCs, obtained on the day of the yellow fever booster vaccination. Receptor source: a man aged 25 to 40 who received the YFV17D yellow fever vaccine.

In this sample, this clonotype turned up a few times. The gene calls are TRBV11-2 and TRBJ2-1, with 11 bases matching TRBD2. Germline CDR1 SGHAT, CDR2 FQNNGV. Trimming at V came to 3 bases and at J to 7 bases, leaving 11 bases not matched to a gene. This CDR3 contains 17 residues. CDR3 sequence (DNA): TGTGCCAGCAGCTTGACTAGCGGGGCGAGGGGGGTTAATGAGCAGTTCTTC. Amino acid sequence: CASSLTSGARGVNEQFF. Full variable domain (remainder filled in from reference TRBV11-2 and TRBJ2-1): EAGVAQSPRYKIIEKRQSVAFWCNPISGHATLYWYQQILGQGPKLLIQFQNNGVVDDSQLPKDRFSAERLKGVDSTLKIQPAKLEDSAVYLCASSLTSGARGVNEQFFGPGTRLTVL.

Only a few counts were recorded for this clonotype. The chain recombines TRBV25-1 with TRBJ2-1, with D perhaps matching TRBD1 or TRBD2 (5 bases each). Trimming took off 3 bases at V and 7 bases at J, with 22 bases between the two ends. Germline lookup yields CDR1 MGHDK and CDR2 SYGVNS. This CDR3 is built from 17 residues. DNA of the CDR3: TGTGCCAGCAGTGATTCGGGGCTAGCCCTCTTTAGGAATGAGCAGTTCTTC. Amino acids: CASSDSGLALFRNEQFF.

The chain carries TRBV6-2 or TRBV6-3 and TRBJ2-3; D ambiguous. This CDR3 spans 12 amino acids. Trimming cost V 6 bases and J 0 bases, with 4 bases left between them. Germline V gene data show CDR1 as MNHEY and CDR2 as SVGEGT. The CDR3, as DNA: TGTGCCAGCAGGACTAGCACAGATACGCAGTATTTT. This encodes CASRTSTDTQYF.

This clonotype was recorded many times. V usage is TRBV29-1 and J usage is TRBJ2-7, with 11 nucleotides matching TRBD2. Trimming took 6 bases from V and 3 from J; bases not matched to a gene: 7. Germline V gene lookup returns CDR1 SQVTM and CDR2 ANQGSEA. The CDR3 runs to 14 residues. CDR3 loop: CSVVTSGRGYEQYF. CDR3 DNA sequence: TGCAGCGTAGTTACTAGCGGGAGAGGCTACGAGCAGTACTTC.

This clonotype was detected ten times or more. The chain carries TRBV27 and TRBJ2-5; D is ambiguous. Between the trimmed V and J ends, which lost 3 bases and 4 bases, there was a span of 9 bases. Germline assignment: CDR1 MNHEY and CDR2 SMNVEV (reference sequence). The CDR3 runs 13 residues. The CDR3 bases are TGTGCCAGCAGTTTGGCCTGGGGAGAGACCCAGTACTTC. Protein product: CASSLAWGETQYF.

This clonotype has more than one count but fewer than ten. This CDR3 reads CASRRDRGSYEQYF. Here the CDR3 DNA reads TGTGCCAGCCGAAGGGACAGGGGATCCTACGAGCAGTACTTC. The V and J genes are TRBV7-9 and TRBJ2-7; 10 nucleotides match TRBD1. J lost 1 base, V lost 8 bases, and 5 bases had no gene match. The CDR3 is made up of 14 amino acids. Germline V gene data show CDR1 as SEHNR and CDR2 as FQNEAQ (reference sequence).

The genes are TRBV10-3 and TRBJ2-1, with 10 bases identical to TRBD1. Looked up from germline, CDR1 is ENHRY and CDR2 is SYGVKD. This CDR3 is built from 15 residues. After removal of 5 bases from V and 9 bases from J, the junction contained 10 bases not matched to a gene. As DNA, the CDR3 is TGTGCCATCAGTCGTGGGACAGGGGAGGTTGTTGAGCAGTTCTTC. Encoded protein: CAISRGTGEVVEQFF.

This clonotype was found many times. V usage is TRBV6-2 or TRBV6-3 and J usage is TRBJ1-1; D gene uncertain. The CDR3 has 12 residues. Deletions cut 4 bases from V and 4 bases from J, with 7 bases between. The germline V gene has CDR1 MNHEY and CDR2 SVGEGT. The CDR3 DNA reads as TGTGCCAGCAGTTGGACGAGCACTGAAGCTTTCTTT. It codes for CASSWTSTEAFF.

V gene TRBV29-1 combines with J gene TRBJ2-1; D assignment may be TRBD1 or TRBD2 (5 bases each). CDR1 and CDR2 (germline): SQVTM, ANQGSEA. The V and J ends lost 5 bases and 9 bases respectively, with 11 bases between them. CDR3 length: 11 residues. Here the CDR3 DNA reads TGCAGCGTTTCGACAGCGGTTGAGCAGTTCTTC. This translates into CSVSTAVEQFF.

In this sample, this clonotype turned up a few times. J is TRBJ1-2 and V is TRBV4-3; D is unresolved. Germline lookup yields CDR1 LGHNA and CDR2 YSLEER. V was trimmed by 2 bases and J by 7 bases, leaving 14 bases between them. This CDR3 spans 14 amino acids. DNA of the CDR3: TGCGCCAGCAGCCAACCATCCCCACATGCTGGCTACACCTTC. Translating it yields CASSQPSPHAGYTF.

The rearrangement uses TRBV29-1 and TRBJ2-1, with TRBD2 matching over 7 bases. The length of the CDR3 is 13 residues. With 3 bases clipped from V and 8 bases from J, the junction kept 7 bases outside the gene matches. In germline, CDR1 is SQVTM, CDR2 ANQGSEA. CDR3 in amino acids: CSVDREDDYEQFF. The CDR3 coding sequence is TGCAGCGTTGATCGGGAGGACGACTATGAGCAGTTCTTC.

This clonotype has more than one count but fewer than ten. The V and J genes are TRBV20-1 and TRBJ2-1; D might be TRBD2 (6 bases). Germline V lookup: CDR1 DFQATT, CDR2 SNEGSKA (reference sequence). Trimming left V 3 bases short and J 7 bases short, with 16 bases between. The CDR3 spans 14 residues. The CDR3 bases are TGCAGTGCTAGTCGGGAGTTTCCGGATAATGAGCAGTTCTTC. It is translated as CSASREFPDNEQFF.

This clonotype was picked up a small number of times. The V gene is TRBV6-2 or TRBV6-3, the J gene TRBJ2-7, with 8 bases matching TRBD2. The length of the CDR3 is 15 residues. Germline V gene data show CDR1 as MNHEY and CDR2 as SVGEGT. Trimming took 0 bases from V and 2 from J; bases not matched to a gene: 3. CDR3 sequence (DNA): TGTGCCAGCAGTTACTCGGGACTAGACACCTACGAGCAGTACTTC. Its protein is CASSYSGLDTYEQYF.

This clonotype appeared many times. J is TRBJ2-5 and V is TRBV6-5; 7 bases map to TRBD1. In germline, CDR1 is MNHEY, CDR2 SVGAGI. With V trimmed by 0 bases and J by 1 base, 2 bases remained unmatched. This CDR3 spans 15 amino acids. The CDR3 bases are TGTGCCAGCAGTTACTCGCCAGGGGGCCAAGAGACCCAGTACTTC. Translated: CASSYSPGGQETQYF.

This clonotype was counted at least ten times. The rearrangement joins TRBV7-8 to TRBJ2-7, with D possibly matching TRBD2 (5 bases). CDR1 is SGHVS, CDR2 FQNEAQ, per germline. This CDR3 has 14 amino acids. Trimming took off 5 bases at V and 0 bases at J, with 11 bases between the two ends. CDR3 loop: CASSLLGSSYEQYF. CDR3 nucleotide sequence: TGTGCCAGCAGCCTTCTAGGGAGCTCCTACGAGCAGTACTTC. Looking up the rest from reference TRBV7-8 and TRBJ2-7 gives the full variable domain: GAGVSQSPRYKVAKRGQDVALRCDPISGHVSLFWYQQALGQGPEFLTYFQNEAQLDKSGLPSDRFFAERPEGSVSTLKIQRTQQEDSAVYLCASSLLGSSYEQYFGPGTRLTVT.

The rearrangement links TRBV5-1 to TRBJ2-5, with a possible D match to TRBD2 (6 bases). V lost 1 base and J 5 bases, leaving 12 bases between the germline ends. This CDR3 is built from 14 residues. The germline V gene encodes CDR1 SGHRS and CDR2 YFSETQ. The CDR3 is CASSLPGARETQYF. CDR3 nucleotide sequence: TGCGCCAGCAGCTTGCCGGGAGCGCGGGAGACCCAGTACTTC.

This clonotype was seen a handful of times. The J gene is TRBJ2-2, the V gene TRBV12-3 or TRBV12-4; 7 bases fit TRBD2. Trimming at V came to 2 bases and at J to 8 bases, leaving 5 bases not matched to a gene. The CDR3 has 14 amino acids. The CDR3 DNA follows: TGTGCCAGCAGTTTATGGTCTAGCGGAGGGGAGCTGTTTTTT. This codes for CASSLWSSGGELFF.

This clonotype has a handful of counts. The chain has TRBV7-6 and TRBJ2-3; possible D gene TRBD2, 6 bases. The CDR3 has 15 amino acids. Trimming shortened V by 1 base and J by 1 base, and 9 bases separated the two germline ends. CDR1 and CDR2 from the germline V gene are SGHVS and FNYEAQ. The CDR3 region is CASSLVPSGTDTQYF. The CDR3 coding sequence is TGTGCCAGCAGCTTAGTTCCTAGCGGCACAGATACGCAGTATTTT.

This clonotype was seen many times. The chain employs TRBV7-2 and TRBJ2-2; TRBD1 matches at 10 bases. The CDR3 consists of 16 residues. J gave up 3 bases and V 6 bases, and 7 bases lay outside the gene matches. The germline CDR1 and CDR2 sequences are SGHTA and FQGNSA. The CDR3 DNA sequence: TGTGCCAGCAGAGACAGGGGGCAAGGGGACACCGGGGAGCTGTTTTTT. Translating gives CASRDRGQGDTGELFF. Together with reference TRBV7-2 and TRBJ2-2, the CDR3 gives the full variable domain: GAGVSQSPSNKVTEKGKDVELRCDPISGHTALYWYRQSLGQGLEFLIYFQGNSAPDKSGLPSDRFSAERTGGSVSTLTIQRTQQEDSAVYLCASRDRGQGDTGELFFGEGSRLTVL.

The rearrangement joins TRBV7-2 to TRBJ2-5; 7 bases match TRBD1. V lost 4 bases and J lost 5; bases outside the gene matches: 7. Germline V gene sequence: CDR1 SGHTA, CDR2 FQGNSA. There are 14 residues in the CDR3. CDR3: CASSSSTGYETQYF. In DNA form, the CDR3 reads TGTGCCAGCAGCTCCTCGACAGGGTACGAGACCCAGTACTTC.

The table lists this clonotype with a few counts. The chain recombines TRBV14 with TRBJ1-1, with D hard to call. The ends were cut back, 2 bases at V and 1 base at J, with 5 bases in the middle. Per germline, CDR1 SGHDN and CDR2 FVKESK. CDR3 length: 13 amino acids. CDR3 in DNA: TGTGCCAGCAGCCAATGGGGGAACACTGAAGCTTTCTTT. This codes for CASSQWGNTEAFF.

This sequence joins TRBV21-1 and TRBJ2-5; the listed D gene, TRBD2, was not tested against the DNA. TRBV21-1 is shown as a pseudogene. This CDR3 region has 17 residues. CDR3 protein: CASSKPFGGGVWETQYF. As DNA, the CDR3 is TGTGCCAGCAGCAAACCCTTCGGGGGGGGTGTCTGGGAGACCCAGTACTTC.

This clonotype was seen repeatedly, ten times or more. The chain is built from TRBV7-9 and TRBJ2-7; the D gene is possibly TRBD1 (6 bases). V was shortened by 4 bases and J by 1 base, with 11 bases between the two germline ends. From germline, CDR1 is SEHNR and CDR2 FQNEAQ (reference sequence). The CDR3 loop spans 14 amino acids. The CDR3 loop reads CASSWGGQSYEQYF. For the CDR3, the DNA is TGTGCCAGCAGCTGGGGTGGACAGTCCTACGAGCAGTACTTC.

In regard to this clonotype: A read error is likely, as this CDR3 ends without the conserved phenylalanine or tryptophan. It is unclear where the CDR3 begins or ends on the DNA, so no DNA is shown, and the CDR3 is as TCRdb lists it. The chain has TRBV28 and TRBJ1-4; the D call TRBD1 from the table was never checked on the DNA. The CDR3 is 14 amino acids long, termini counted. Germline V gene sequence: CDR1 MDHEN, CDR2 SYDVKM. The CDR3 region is CASSTRDRVRPSAI.

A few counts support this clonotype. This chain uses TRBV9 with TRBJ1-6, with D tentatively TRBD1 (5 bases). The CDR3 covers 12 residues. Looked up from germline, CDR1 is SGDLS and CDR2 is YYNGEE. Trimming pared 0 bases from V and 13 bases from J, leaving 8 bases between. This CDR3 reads CASSVDGGPLHF. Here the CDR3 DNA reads TGTGCCAGCAGCGTAGATGGGGGGCCCCTCCACTTT.

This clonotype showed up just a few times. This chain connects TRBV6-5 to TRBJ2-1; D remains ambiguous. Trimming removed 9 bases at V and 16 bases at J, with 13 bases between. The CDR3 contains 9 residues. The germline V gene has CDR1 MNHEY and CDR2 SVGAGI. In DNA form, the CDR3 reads TGTGCCAGATGTCCCTTTGGATTCTTC. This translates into CARCPFGFF.

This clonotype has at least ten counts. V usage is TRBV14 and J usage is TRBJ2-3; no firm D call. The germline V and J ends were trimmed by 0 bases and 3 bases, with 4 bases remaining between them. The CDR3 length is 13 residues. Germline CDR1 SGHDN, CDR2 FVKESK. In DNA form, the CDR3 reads TGTGCCAGCAGCCAAGATCCGACAGATACGCAGTATTTT. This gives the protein CASSQDPTDTQYF.

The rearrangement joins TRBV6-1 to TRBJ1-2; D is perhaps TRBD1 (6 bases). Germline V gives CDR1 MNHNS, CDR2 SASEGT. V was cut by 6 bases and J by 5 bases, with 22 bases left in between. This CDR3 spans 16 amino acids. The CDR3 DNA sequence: TGTGCCAGCAGCCGCGAAGCGACAGGCTCTGCGTATGGCTACACCTTC. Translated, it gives CASSREATGSAYGYTF.

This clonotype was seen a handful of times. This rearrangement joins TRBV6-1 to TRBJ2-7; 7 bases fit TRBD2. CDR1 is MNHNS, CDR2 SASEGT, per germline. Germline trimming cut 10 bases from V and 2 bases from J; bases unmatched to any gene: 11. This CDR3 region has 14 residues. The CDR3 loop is CATSLNGRTYEQYF. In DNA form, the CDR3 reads TGTGCCACCTCCCTTAACGGGAGGACCTACGAGCAGTACTTC.

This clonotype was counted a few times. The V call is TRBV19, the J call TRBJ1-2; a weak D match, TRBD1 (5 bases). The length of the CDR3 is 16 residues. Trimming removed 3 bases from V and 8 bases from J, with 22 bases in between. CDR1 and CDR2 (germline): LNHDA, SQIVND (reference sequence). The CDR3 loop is CASSILGGPETGGYTF. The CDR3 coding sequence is TGTGCCAGTAGTATTTTGGGGGGACCAGAGACGGGAGGCTACACCTTC.